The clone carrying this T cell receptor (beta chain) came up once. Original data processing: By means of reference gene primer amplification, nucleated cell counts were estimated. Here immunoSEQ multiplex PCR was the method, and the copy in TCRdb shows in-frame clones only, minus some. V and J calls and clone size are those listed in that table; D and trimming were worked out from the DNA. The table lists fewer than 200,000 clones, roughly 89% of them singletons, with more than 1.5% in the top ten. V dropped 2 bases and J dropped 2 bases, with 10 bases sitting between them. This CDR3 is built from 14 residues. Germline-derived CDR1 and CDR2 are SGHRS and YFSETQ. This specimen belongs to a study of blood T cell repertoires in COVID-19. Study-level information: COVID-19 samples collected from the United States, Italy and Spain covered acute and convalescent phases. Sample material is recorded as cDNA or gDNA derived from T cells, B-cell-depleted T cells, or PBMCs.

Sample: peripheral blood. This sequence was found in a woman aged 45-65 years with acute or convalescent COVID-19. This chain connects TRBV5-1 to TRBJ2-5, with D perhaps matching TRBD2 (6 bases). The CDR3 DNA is TGCGCCAGCAGCTTATTTCTAGCGCAAGAGACCCAGTACTTC. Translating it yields CASSLFLAQETQYF.